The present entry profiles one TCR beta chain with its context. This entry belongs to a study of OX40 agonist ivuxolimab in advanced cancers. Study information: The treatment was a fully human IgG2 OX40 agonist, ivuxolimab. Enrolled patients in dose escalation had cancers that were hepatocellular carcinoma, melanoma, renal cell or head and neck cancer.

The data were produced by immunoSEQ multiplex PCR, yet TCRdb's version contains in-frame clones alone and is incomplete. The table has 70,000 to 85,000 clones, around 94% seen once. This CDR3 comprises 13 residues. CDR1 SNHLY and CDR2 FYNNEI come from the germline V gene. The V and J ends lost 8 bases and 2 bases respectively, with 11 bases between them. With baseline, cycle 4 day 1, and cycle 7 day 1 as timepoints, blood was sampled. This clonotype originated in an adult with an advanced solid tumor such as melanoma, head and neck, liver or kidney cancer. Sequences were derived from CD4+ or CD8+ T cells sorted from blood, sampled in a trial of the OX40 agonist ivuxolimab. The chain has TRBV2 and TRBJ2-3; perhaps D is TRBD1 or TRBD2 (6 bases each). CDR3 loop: CASPRDTTDTQYF. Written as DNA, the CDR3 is TGTGCCAGCCCGCGGGACACCACAGATACGCAGTATTTT. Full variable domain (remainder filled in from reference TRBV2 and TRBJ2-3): EPEVTQTPSHQVTQMGQEVILRCVPISNHLYFYWYRQILGQKVEFLVSFYNNEISEKSEIFDDQFSVERPDGSNFTLKIRSTKLEDSAMYFCASPRDTTDTQYFGPGTRLTVL.